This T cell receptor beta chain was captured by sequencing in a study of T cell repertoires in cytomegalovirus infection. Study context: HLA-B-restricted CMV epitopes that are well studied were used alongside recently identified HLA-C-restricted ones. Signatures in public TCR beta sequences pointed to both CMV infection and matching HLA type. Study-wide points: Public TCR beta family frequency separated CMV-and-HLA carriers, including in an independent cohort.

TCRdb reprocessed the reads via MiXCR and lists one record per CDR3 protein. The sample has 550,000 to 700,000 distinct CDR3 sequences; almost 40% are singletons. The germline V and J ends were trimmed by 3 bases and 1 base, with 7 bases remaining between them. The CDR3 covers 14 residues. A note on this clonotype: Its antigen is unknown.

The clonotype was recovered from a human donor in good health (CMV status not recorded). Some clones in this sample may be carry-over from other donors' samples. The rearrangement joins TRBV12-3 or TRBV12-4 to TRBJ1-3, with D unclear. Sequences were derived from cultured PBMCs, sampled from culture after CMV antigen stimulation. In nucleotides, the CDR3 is TGTGCCAGCAGTTTTCAACTATCTGGAAACACCATATATTTT. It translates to CASSFQLSGNTIYF.